The present entry profiles one T cell receptor (beta chain) with its context. The source of the sample is a study of OX40 agonist ivuxolimab in advanced cancers. Study-wide context: Aged roughly 20 to 79 with a mean of about 63 years, they were approximately 80% male.

Libraries were prepared by immunoSEQ multiplex PCR; TCRdb keeps only in-frame clonotypes and omits some of them. The data contain approximately 12,000 clones, 69% of them seen just once; the ten biggest clones take up around 11%. Germline assignment: CDR1 WSHSY and CDR2 SAAADI. J gave up 7 bases and V 4 bases, and 3 bases lay outside the gene matches. CDR3 length: 14 residues. The cohort excluded patients with autoimmune disease history or systemic immunosuppression. Researchers took blood at baseline, on cycle 4 day 1, and on cycle 7 day 1. The receptor comes from an adult with an advanced solid tumor such as melanoma, head and neck, liver or kidney cancer. Specimen: CD4+ or CD8+ T cells sorted from blood, collected in a trial of the OX40 agonist ivuxolimab. V gene TRBV10-2 combines with J gene TRBJ2-1; 11 nucleotides match TRBD2. CDR3 loop: CASSALAGVNEQFF. The CDR3 coding sequence is TGCGCCAGCAGTGCACTAGCGGGAGTAAATGAGCAGTTCTTC.